This record looks at one TCR beta chain sequence and its context. CDR1 and CDR2 (germline): KGHSH, LQKENI. The CDR3 has 20 residues. The germline V and J ends were trimmed by 3 bases and 0 bases, with 27 bases remaining between them. Some clones are missing from TCRdb's copy, which holds only in-frame ones; the method was immunoSEQ multiplex PCR. The sample contains some 90,000 clones, around 88% of which appear only once. The data stem from a study of cytomegalovirus exposure and HLA in healthy donors. Source material: PBMCs. The origin of this receptor is a woman under 40 in good health and CMV-seronegative. The genes are TRBV18 and TRBJ2-7; D gene unclear. This chain's CDR3 is CASSPALAKIGPQSSYEQYF. CDR3 in DNA: TGTGCCAGCTCACCGGCCTTAGCTAAAATTGGTCCCCAGAGCTCCTACGAGCAGTACTTC.